This entry describes one TCR beta chain. These data come from a study of PD-1 blockade in mismatch repair-deficient tumors. Clones were read by immunoSEQ multiplex PCR, and TCRdb kept only the in-frame ones, dropping some. The top ten clones hold over 3% of a sample with roughly 40,000 clones, approximately 84% of them seen once. Germline-derived CDR1 and CDR2 are LNHNV and YYDKDF (reference sequence). Trimming stripped 0 bases from V and 5 bases from J, with 13 bases between. The CDR3 is 15 residues long. The sequencing used peripheral blood, collected 76 weeks after starting pembrolizumab. The chain uses TRBV15 and TRBJ2-5; D may correspond to TRBD1 or TRBD2 (5 bases each). The sequence came from an adult with mismatch repair-deficient cancer. CDR3 in amino acids: CATSRERLGVETQYF. The CDR3 nucleotides are TGTGCCACCAGCAGAGAGCGTTTGGGGGTCGAGACCCAGTACTTC.